This TCR beta chain was sequenced during a study of identical twins. Points from the study as a whole: Modelling underestimated the level of out-of-frame TCR alpha sharing observed in monozygotic twins.

Remarks on this clonotype: Antigen unknown.

TCRdb called the 5' RACE reads again in MiXCR, with one record for every CDR3 protein. The sample has fewer than 900,000 distinct CDR3 sequences; over 20% are singletons. In addition, the sample was reused for a study of T cells expressing NK-cell markers.

The receptor was isolated from a woman aged 18 to 35 in good health. Sequenced: PBMCs.

The CDR3 sequence: CASSGTGLNQPQHF. CDR3 DNA: TGTGCCAGCAGTGGGACAGGGTTAAATCAGCCCCAGCATTTT. The V gene is TRBV6-1, the J gene TRBJ1-5; 8 nucleotides agree with TRBD1. Germline V gene data show CDR1 as MNHNS and CDR2 as SASEGT. J gave up 4 bases and V 4 bases, and 3 bases lay outside the gene matches. The CDR3 length is 14 residues.